This paragraph covers one T cell receptor (beta chain) sequence. These data come from a study of control samples from healthy donors and cancer patients. The method was immunoSEQ multiplex PCR; TCRdb's version includes in-frame clones alone and lacks a portion of them. This sample has 79,000 or so clones, with about 88% found just once. The germline CDR1 and CDR2 sequences are MNHNS and SASEGT. The CDR3 runs 15 residues. J was trimmed by 8 bases and V by 3 bases; bases with no gene match: 7. The chain uses TRBV6-1 and TRBJ1-4, with TRBD1 matching over 9 bases. Input material: PBMCs. The sequence came from a woman aged 45-65 years with colorectal cancer. The CDR3, as DNA: TGTGCCAGCAGTGACATACAGGGGGCGCGGGAAAAACTGTTTTTT. Protein product: CASSDIQGAREKLFF.